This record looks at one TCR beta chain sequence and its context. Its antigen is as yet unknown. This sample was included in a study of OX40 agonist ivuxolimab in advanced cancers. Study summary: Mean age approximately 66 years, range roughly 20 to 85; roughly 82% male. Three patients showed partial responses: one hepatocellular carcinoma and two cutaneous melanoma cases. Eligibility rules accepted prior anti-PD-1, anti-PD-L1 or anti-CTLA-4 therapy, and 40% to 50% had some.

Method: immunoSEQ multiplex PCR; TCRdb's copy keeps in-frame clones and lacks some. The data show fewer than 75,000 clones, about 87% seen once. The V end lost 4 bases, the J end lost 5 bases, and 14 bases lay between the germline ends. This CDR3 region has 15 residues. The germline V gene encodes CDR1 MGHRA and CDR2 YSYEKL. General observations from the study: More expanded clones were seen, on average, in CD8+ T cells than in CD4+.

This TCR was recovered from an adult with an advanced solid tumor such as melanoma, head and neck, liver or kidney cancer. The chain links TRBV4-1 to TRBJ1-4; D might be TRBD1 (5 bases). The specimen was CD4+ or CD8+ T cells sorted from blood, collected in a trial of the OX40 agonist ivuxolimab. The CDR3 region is CASSPSGWGNEKLFF. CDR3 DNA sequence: TGCGCCAGCAGCCCCTCGGGGTGGGGGAATGAAAAACTGTTTTTT.